Below, 14 T cell receptor beta chains from the same sample are listed, as sequenced in a study of blood T cell repertoires in COVID-19. Assay used: immunoSEQ multiplex PCR; TCRdb lists only in-frame clones, some missing. This table has 85,000 to 95,000 clones, about 86% appearing once. The sample comprised peripheral blood. The origin of the receptors is a woman of 80 years or more with acute or convalescent COVID-19.

The chain links TRBV9 to TRBJ1-6, with a weak D call TRBD1 (5 bases). This CDR3 spans 14 amino acids. Trimming removed 4 bases from V and 6 bases from J, with 11 bases in between. Germline CDR1 is SGDLS and CDR2 is YYNGEE. The CDR3 DNA reads as TGTGCCAGCAGCCCCGGGACTTCTAATTCACCCCTCCACTTT. Translation: CASSPGTSNSPLHF.

The chain joins TRBV6-5 to TRBJ1-1, with a tentative D call TRBD1 (6 bases). Germline CDR1 reads MNHEY; CDR2 reads SVGAGI. The V end lost 8 bases, the J end lost 11 bases, and 18 bases lay between the germline ends. The CDR3 length is 12 residues. The CDR3 DNA follows: TGTGCCAGCGCCAGGGGCGGCGGTGAGGCTTTCTTT. Residues: CASARGGGEAFF.

The chain links TRBV5-1 to TRBJ2-7, with D possibly being TRBD1 (6 bases). V was clipped by 7 bases and J by 3 bases, with 14 bases between them. CDR3 length: 13 amino acids. From germline, CDR1 is SGHRS and CDR2 YFSETQ. The DNA of the CDR3 is TGCGCCAGCGGTCTACAGGGTATCTACGAGCAGTACTTC. Encoded protein: CASGLQGIYEQYF.

This chain links TRBV5-6 with TRBJ2-1; 7 positions match TRBD2. V lost 1 base, J lost 6 bases, and 4 bases stayed unmatched. Per germline, CDR1 SGHDT and CDR2 YYEEEE. CDR3 length: 14 amino acids. CDR3 nucleotide sequence: TGTGCCAGCAGCTTGTTAGTAGCGGGCAATGAGCAGTTCTTC. Amino acid sequence: CASSLLVAGNEQFF.

This rearrangement joins TRBV14 to TRBJ1-2; TRBD1 matches at 10 bases. The germline V gene encodes CDR1 SGHDN and CDR2 FVKESK. The CDR3 runs 14 residues. V lost 3 bases and J lost 8; bases outside the gene matches: 6. As DNA, the CDR3 is TGTGCCAGCAGCCATCGACAGGGGGCGTCGGGCTACACCTTC. Its protein product is CASSHRQGASGYTF.

This clone appeared a single time. The V and J genes are TRBV9 and TRBJ2-3, with a tentative D call TRBD1 (6 bases). This CDR3 contains 14 residues. The germline V gene has CDR1 SGDLS and CDR2 YYNGEE. Trimming shortened V by 6 bases and J by 1 base, and 12 bases separated the two germline ends. The CDR3 DNA follows: TGTGCCAGCAACAGAGGGGGTCGCACAGATACGCAGTATTTT. Encoded protein: CASNRGGRTDTQYF.

The rearrangement joins TRBV2 to TRBJ2-2, with TRBD2 as a possible D gene (7 bases). This CDR3 is 15 amino acids long. Between the trimmed V and J ends, which lost 10 bases and 6 bases, there was a span of 21 bases. Germline V gene data show CDR1 as SNHLY and CDR2 as FYNNEI. The CDR3 loop reads CATTPRGARAGELFF. CDR3 DNA sequence: TGTGCCACCACGCCTCGGGGGGCACGGGCCGGGGAGCTGTTTTTT.

In this sample, this clone turned up once. The genes are TRBV24-1 and TRBJ1-2; maybe TRBD1 (5 bases). Germline loops: CDR1 KGHDR, CDR2 SFDVKD. CDR3 length: 13 residues. The germline V and J ends were trimmed by 6 bases and 2 bases, with 9 bases remaining between them. CDR3 amino acids: CATSRGNNYGYTF. CDR3 coding DNA: TGTGCCACCAGTAGGGGTAACAACTATGGCTACACCTTC.

This clone came up many times. The V call is TRBV2, the J call TRBJ2-7, with D perhaps TRBD2 (6 bases). The CDR3 has 15 residues. The germline V and J ends were trimmed by 3 bases and 9 bases, with 21 bases remaining between them. Germline assignment: CDR1 SNHLY and CDR2 FYNNEI. The DNA of the CDR3 is TGTGCCAGCAGTGACTGGGGACTGTCACCTACGGGGCAGTACTTC. It codes for CASSDWGLSPTGQYF.

The V and J genes are TRBV11-2 and TRBJ2-7; TRBD1 aligns across 7 bases. This CDR3 spans 14 amino acids. The trim removed 5 bases at V and 3 bases at J, leaving 7 bases unmatched. Germline-derived CDR1 and CDR2 are SGHAT and FQNNGV. The CDR3 DNA sequence: TGTGCCAGCAGCGGACGACAGGGATTCTACGAGCAGTACTTC. This encodes CASSGRQGFYEQYF.

This clone was seen a few times. The genes are TRBV15 and TRBJ1-5; the D gene is possibly TRBD1 (5 bases). This CDR3 is 14 amino acids long. Germline V CDR1 and CDR2: LNHNV, YYDKDF (reference sequence). Deletions cut 2 bases from V and 3 bases from J, with 8 bases between. CDR3 coding DNA: TGTGCCACCAGCAGAAGGGGATTCAATCAGCCCCAGCATTTT. Translated: CATSRRGFNQPQHF.

The chain is built from TRBV6-5 and TRBJ2-7; 10 bases agree with TRBD1. This CDR3 has 15 residues. After removal of 0 bases from V and 6 bases from J, the junction contained 5 bases not matched to a gene. The V gene's germline CDR1 is MNHEY and CDR2 SVGAGI. DNA of the CDR3: TGTGCCAGCAGTTACTCCCGACAGGGGGCAGGCGAGCAGTACTTC. It is translated as CASSYSRQGAGEQYF.

The V call is TRBV19, the J call TRBJ2-7; D uncertain. Trimming removed 5 bases at V and 6 bases at J, with 8 bases between. The CDR3 totals 11 residues. Germline CDR1 LNHDA, CDR2 SQIVND (reference sequence). The CDR3 here is CASSVGSEQYF. As DNA, the CDR3 is TGTGCCAGTAGTGTCGGTAGCGAGCAGTACTTC.

The chain is built from TRBV7-9 and TRBJ2-7, with D tentatively TRBD1 (6 bases). Germline lookup yields CDR1 SEHNR and CDR2 FQNEAQ (reference sequence). Trimming pared 5 bases from V and 7 bases from J, leaving 9 bases between. The CDR3 loop spans 11 amino acids. CDR3 sequence (DNA): TGTGCCAGCAGCACCGACAGGGAGCAGTACTTC. Amino acids: CASSTDREQYF.